The sequence of this T cell receptor beta chain was determined in a study of cytomegalovirus exposure and HLA in healthy donors. PCR was performed using 60 Vbeta and 13 Jbeta primers. The data were produced by immunoSEQ multiplex PCR, yet TCRdb's version contains in-frame clones alone and is incomplete. This table holds over 150,000 clones, 81% found once. V was shortened by 4 bases and J by 3 bases, with 17 bases between the two germline ends. CDR1 is SGHRS and CDR2 is YFSETQ in the germline V gene. The CDR3 has 15 amino acids. Sequenced input: PBMCs. The TCR originated in a young woman in good health and CMV-seronegative. The chain recombines TRBV5-1 with TRBJ2-7; D remains ambiguous. The CDR3 sequence: CASSPARRDFYEQYF. CDR3 nucleotide sequence: TGCGCCAGCAGCCCCGCCAGGCGAGATTTCTACGAGCAGTACTTC.